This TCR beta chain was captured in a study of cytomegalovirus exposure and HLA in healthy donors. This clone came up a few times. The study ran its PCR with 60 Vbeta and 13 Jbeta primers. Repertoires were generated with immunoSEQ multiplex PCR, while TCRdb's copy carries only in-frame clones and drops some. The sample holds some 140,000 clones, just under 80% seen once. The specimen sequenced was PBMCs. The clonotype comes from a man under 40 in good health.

For the CDR3, the DNA is TGCGCCAGCAGCCAGGTCGAGCCCCAGGGGGTCGTCTACACCTTC. Translating gives CASSQVEPQGVVYTF. The chain couples TRBV4-1 to TRBJ1-2; 7 bases match TRBD1. CDR3 length: 15 residues. Germline V gene data show CDR1 as MGHRA and CDR2 as YSYEKL. With V trimmed by 3 bases and J by 10 bases, 14 bases remained unmatched.